Each of the 8 T cell receptor beta chains below was sequenced from the same sample in a study of glioma-infiltrating T cells. Using RNA template, CDR3s of TCR alpha and beta were amplified with iRepertoire arm-PCR. TCRdb reanalysed the multiplex PCR reads using MiXCR and keeps one entry per CDR3 protein. The table lists under 200,000 distinct CDR3 sequences, about 47% of them singletons, with over 4% in the top ten. Sample: glioma tissue, nonneoplastic brain tissue, or PBMCs (not recorded which). Receptors were obtained from a human donor with low-grade glioma or glioblastoma, undergoing nonglioma brain surgery, or in good health (not recorded which).

In this sample, this clonotype turned up many times. This chain joins TRBV20-1 and TRBJ2-1; 14 bases agree with TRBD2. Trimming cost V 3 bases and J 5 bases; bases outside gene matches: 15. Germline V gene sequence: CDR1 DFQATT, CDR2 SNEGSKA (reference sequence). CDR3 size: 19 residues. The CDR3 region is CSARRSGLAGVEPHNEQFF. For the CDR3, the DNA is TGCAGTGCTAGGAGATCGGGACTAGCGGGAGTCGAGCCCCACAATGAGCAGTTCTTC.

This clonotype was observed at least ten times. The rearrangement joins TRBV6-1 to TRBJ1-1, with D unclear. This CDR3 has 14 residues. V lost 5 bases and J 6 bases, leaving 16 bases between the germline ends. Germline V gene sequence: CDR1 MNHNS, CDR2 SASEGT. CDR3 in amino acids: CASSSTRASSEAFF. The CDR3 DNA reads TGTGCCAGCAGTAGCACCCGGGCCTCTTCTGAAGCTTTCTTT.

The V call is TRBV29-1, the J call TRBJ2-7; tentative D call: TRBD2 (6 bases). The CDR3 has 14 residues. V was cut by 4 bases and J by 2 bases, with 15 bases left in between. Germline values: CDR1 SQVTM, CDR2 ANQGSEA. CDR3 loop: CSVVMSEGTYEQYF. For the CDR3, the DNA is TGCAGCGTTGTTATGTCGGAGGGTACCTACGAGCAGTACTTC.

V and J are TRBV19 and TRBJ1-1, with D possibly TRBD1 on 5 matching bases. The CDR3 length is 16 residues. Trimming shortened V by 3 bases and J by 3 bases, and 17 bases separated the two germline ends. The germline gives CDR1 LNHDA, CDR2 SQIVND (reference sequence). DNA for the CDR3: TGTGCCAGTAGTATGCAATCCGGGACCAGTCACACTGAAGCTTTCTTT. It specifies CASSMQSGTSHTEAFF. Based on the CDR3 plus reference TRBV19 and TRBJ1-1, the full variable domain is DGGITQSPKYLFRKEGQNVTLSCEQNLNHDAMYWYRQDPGQGLRLIYYSQIVNDFQKGDIAEGYSVSREKKESFPLTVTSAQKNPTAFYLCASSMQSGTSHTEAFFGQGTRLTVV.

Regarding this clonotype: An end of the junction does not agree with germline; a read error may underlie this. The chain recombines TRBV18 with TRBJ2-7; D remains ambiguous. The CDR3 sequence is 14 residues long. CDR1 is KGHSH, CDR2 LQKENI, per germline. The CDR3 nucleotides are TGTTCCAGCTCACCTGGAATAAACGGTCGCGAGCAGTACTTC. It is translated as CSSSPGINGREQYF.

V gene TRBV7-2 combines with J gene TRBJ2-2, with 9 bases lining up with TRBD2. The CDR3 consists of 16 residues. Germline values: CDR1 SGHTA, CDR2 FQGNSA. The ends lost 1 base at V and 9 bases at J; junction bases unmatched: 9. CDR3 in amino acids: CASSLVAGGPGRELFF. The CDR3 nucleotides are TGTGCCAGCAGCTTAGTCGCGGGAGGGCCTGGCAGGGAGCTGTTTTTT.

At least ten counts were recorded for this clonotype. The V call is TRBV25-1, the J call TRBJ1-5; D might be TRBD1 (5 bases). The CDR3 totals 16 residues. V was cut by 3 bases and J by 0 bases, with 12 bases left in between. Germline V gene lookup returns CDR1 MGHDK and CDR2 SYGVNS. In DNA, the CDR3 is TGTGCCAGCAGTGACCGGGACGGCAATAGCAATCAGCCCCAGCATTTT. Protein sequence: CASSDRDGNSNQPQHF.

Remarks on this clonotype: This may arise from a read error, as a much more abundant clone is one base away. The rearrangement joins TRBV10-3 to TRBJ1-5; 11 bases align to TRBD1. This CDR3 comprises 14 residues. From germline, CDR1 is ENHRY and CDR2 SYGVKD. The CDR3: CAISDPDRGRPHHF. CDR3 nucleotide sequence: TGTGCCATCAGTGACCCGGACAGGGGGCGGCCCCATCATTTT.